The 17 T cell receptor beta chains below were found in one sample sequenced in a study of tumor and adjacent non-tumor tissue in lung cancer. TCRbeta libraries were built with three rounds of nested PCR, modified from ARM-PCR. TCRdb recomputed calls from the multiplex PCR reads with MiXCR, one row per CDR3 protein. The table records around 210,000 distinct CDR3 sequences, 71% of them present only once. No cell sorting was done before RNA was extracted from the tissue. The material sequenced was lung tumor tissue. Receptors originate from a man in his sixties with non-small cell lung cancer.

With respect to this clonotype: This may be a read error: a much more frequent sequence differs by one nucleotide. The chain combines TRBV28 with TRBJ2-1, with 7 bases aligning to TRBD1. The CDR3 covers 15 residues. Germline values: CDR1 MDHEN, CDR2 SYDVKM. The CDR3 bases are TGTGCCAGCAGGCCAGGGGGAAGCTCCTACAATGAGCAGTTATTC. It codes for CASRPGGSSYNEQLF.

The rearrangement joins TRBV11-3 to TRBJ2-1, with 7 bases aligning to TRBD2. After removal of 9 bases from V and 4 bases from J, the junction contained 15 bases not matched to a gene. The germline gives CDR1 SGHNT, CDR2 YENEEA. This CDR3 contains 16 residues. The chain's CDR3 is CARASSGTRIYNEQFF. The CDR3 nucleotides are TGTGCCAGAGCCTCGAGCGGGACTCGTATTTACAATGAGCAGTTCTTC.

Note on this clonotype: A much larger clone differs from this one at a single base, so this may be a read error. This chain connects TRBV11-2 to TRBJ1-6, with D possibly being TRBD1 (6 bases). Germline CDR1 and CDR2: SGHAT and FQNNGV. The CDR3 runs 15 residues. The ends were cut back, 6 bases at V and 7 bases at J, with 16 bases in the middle. In DNA form, the CDR3 reads TGTGCCAGCAGAAACCGGGACAAGCGGAATTCACCCCTCCACTTT. This sequence encodes CASRNRDKRNSPLHF.

A remark on this clonotype: Because the CDR3 is missing its conserved closing phenylalanine or tryptophan, this is likely a read error. CDR3: CASSLMMGNYYGYTS. The CDR3 DNA follows: TGTGCCAGTAGCTTAATGATGGGGAATTATTATGGCTACACCTCC. This rearrangement joins TRBV11-2 to TRBJ1-2; D gene unclear. This CDR3 region has 15 residues. Germline V lookup: CDR1 SGHAT, CDR2 FQNNGV.

Remarks on this clonotype: The missing conserved phenylalanine or tryptophan at the end of this CDR3 makes a read error likely. The genes are TRBV6-5 and TRBJ2-7, with 10 bases aligning to TRBD1. The CDR3 runs to 15 residues. Germline-derived CDR1 and CDR2 are MNHEY and SVGAGI. The CDR3 nucleotides read TGTGCCAGTAGTTACGGACAGGGGGGTTCCTACGAGCAGTACCTC. It codes for CASSYGQGGSYEQYL.

For this clonotype: A much bigger clone sits one base away, suggesting this may be a read error. The chain combines TRBV20-1 with TRBJ2-1; 12 nucleotides agree with TRBD2. This CDR3 is built from 14 residues. Germline loops: CDR1 DFQATT, CDR2 SNEGSKA (reference sequence). The DNA of the CDR3 is TGCAGTGCTGCCCTAGCGGGAGGGCCCGATGAGCGGTTCTTC. Protein product: CSAALAGGPDERFF.

This clonotype was counted once. This may be a read error, as it is one base from a much larger clone. V and J are TRBV29-1 and TRBJ1-2, with no clear D. There are 13 residues in the CDR3. V was pared by 0 bases and J by 9 bases, with 14 bases between. From germline, CDR1 is SQVTM and CDR2 ANQGSEA. The CDR3: CSVEDQRGQSYTF. In DNA, the CDR3 is TGCAGCGTTGAAGATCAACGAGGTCAGAGCTACACCTTC.

Worth noting for this clonotype: Just one base apart from a much larger clone, this may be a read error. This chain links TRBV5-8 with TRBJ2-7; either TRBD1 or TRBD2 may supply D (5 bases each). Between the trimmed V and J ends, which lost 8 bases and 6 bases, there was a span of 15 bases. This CDR3 has 12 amino acids. CDR1 SGHTS and CDR2 YDEGEE come from the germline V gene. This CDR3 reads CARGVTVVEQYF. DNA for the CDR3: TGTGCCAGGGGGGTAACAGTGGTCGAGCAGTACTTC.

This clonotype was recorded once. Germline is not matched at one junction end, which may reflect a read error. This sequence joins TRBV29-1 and TRBJ1-5; possible D gene TRBD1, 5 bases. Per germline, CDR1 SQVTM and CDR2 ANQGSEA. The CDR3 runs 12 residues. This CDR3 reads CCVGARDQPQHF. For the CDR3, the DNA is TGCTGCGTTGGGGCCAGAGATCAGCCCCAGCACTTT.

The chain is built from TRBV6-2 or TRBV6-3 and TRBJ2-6; D might be TRBD1 (5 bases). Germline lookup yields CDR1 MNHEY and CDR2 SVGEGT. V was shortened by 5 bases and J by 0 bases, with 32 bases between the two germline ends. The CDR3 contains 23 residues. The CDR3 reads CASSTTTARVSQKKFSGANVLTF. In DNA form, the CDR3 reads TGTGCCAGCAGTACAACGACAGCCCGTGTATCTCAGAAGAAATTCTCTGGGGCCAACGTCCTGACTTTC.

Ten or more counts support this clonotype. The chain recombines TRBV4-2 with TRBJ1-5; perhaps TRBD1 as D (6 bases). The CDR3 covers 15 residues. CDR1 and CDR2 (germline): LGHNA, YNFKEQ. V lost 1 base and J 7 bases, leaving 14 bases between the germline ends. The CDR3 reads CASSQALAGGQPQHF. The DNA for the CDR3 is TGTGCCAGCAGCCAAGCTTTGGCCGGGGGCCAGCCCCAGCATTTT.

A word on this clonotype: The junction departs from germline at one end; a sequencing error may be responsible. In DNA form, the CDR3 reads TGTGCCAGCAGTTACAGGTGGAGGGCCGTTTCCCACAATAAGCAGTTCTTC. Protein sequence: CASSYRWRAVSHNKQFF. The chain combines TRBV6-5 with TRBJ2-1; D possibly corresponds to TRBD2 (6 bases). Germline V CDR1 and CDR2: MNHEY, SVGAGI. The CDR3 runs 17 residues.

The chain is built from TRBV6-5 and TRBJ2-1; TRBD1 matches at 7 bases. Germline CDR1 is MNHEY and CDR2 is SVGAGI. Unmatched junction bases numbered 12, after V lost 2 bases and J lost 5 bases. The CDR3 spans 17 residues. The CDR3 spells CASSYTRDSRIHNEQFF. Here the CDR3 DNA reads TGTGCCAGCAGTTACACTCGGGACAGCCGGATACACAATGAGCAGTTCTTC.

About this clonotype itself: Just one base apart from a much larger clone, this may be a read error. The chain carries TRBV20-1 and TRBJ2-3; a weak D match, TRBD1 (5 bases). The CDR3 loop spans 11 amino acids. CDR1 and CDR2 (germline): DFQATT, SNEGSKA (reference sequence). The CDR3 sequence: CGAGRGDTQYF. CDR3 in DNA: TGCGGTGCTGGAAGGGGTGATACGCAGTATTTT.

About this clonotype: A much more abundant neighbour one base away suggests this may be a read error. The V and J genes are TRBV29-1 and TRBJ2-2; the match to TRBD1 covers 7 bases. Per the germline V gene, CDR1 is SQVTM and CDR2 is ANQGSEA. The CDR3 covers 14 residues. The V gene end was trimmed by 4 bases and the J gene end by 3 bases; junction bases not matched to a gene: 5. Written as DNA, the CDR3 is TGCAGCGTTGGAGACAGGGTGGACACCGGGGAGCTGTTTTTT. Translating gives CSVGDRVDTGELFF.

With respect to this clonotype: Since no conserved phenylalanine or tryptophan closes the CDR3, a read error is the likely cause. The CDR3 loop reads CASSLGLLPTDTQYI. In nucleotides, the CDR3 is TGTGCCAGCAGCTTGGGACTCCTCCCTACTGATACGCAGTATATT. The chain joins TRBV11-2 to TRBJ2-3, with D maybe TRBD2 (6 bases). Trimming cost V 3 bases and J 6 bases, with 16 bases left between them. Germline V gene data show CDR1 as SGHAT and CDR2 as FQNNGV. The CDR3 runs 15 residues.

This chain connects TRBV4-2 to TRBJ2-1, with 8 nucleotides matching TRBD2. V shed 0 bases and J 7 bases; nucleotides not matched to a gene: 11. This CDR3 contains 17 residues. Germline CDR1 LGHNA, CDR2 YNFKEQ. The CDR3 DNA follows: TGTGCCAGCAGCCAAGATTCTGACGGGAGGGCGGGAAATGAGCAGTTCTTC. Protein sequence: CASSQDSDGRAGNEQFF.